The 20 T cell receptor beta chains below come from one sample, sequenced in a study of cytomegalovirus exposure and HLA in healthy donors. It was with 60 Vbeta and 13 Jbeta primers that the PCR ran. Generated by immunoSEQ multiplex PCR, the TCRdb table keeps only in-frame clones and is missing some. This table has roughly 130,000 clones, 88% appearing once. Sequencing used PBMCs. These receptors were taken from a woman aged 35 to 49 in good health and CMV-seronegative.

Regarding this clone: An end of the junction differs from the germline gene, which may be a read error. The J gene is TRBJ2-1, the V gene TRBV7-9; 7 bases map to TRBD1. CDR1 and CDR2 (germline): SEHNR, FQNEAQ (reference sequence). CDR3 length: 14 residues. CDR3 coding DNA: TGTTCCAGCAGCCCGGACAGGTCCTACAATGAGCAGTTCTTC. Amino acids: CSSSPDRSYNEQFF.

V usage is TRBV27 and J usage is TRBJ1-1, with 7 bases matching TRBD1. V was clipped by 5 bases and J by 1 base; unmatched bases: 4. CDR3 size: 14 residues. Germline values: CDR1 MNHEY, CDR2 SMNVEV (reference sequence). In nucleotides, the CDR3 is TGTGCCAGCAGTCCGTACAGGGGGAACACTGAAGCTTTCTTT. Protein sequence: CASSPYRGNTEAFF.

V usage is TRBV9 and J usage is TRBJ2-1, with 9 bases aligning to TRBD1. The CDR3 consists of 15 residues. Losses at the gene ends were 3 bases for V and 9 bases for J; bases not matched to a gene: 10. Per germline, CDR1 SGDLS and CDR2 YYNGEE. CDR3 in amino acids: CASSGTGTGMGEQFF. The CDR3 coding sequence is TGTGCCAGCAGCGGAACCGGGACAGGGATGGGTGAGCAGTTCTTC.

This chain joins TRBV27 and TRBJ1-2; D uncertain. Between the trimmed V and J ends, which lost 0 bases and 8 bases, there was a span of 10 bases. This CDR3 is 13 amino acids long. Germline assignment: CDR1 MNHEY and CDR2 SMNVEV (reference sequence). The CDR3 DNA is TGTGCCAGCAGTTTATCGGGAGGGCTGGGCTACACCTTC. Translation gives CASSLSGGLGYTF.

J is TRBJ1-3 and V is TRBV28; 7 nucleotides align to TRBD1. V trimming: 5 bases; J trimming: 4 bases; junction bases outside the gene matches: 5. From germline, CDR1 is MDHEN and CDR2 SYDVKM. The CDR3 contains 14 residues. This CDR3 is CASSVDRVGNTIYF. CDR3 DNA sequence: TGTGCCAGCAGTGTAGACAGGGTGGGAAACACCATATATTTT.

To note about this clone: Germline and junction disagree at one end, which may indicate a read error. The J gene is TRBJ1-1, the V gene TRBV7-9; 8 bases are shared with TRBD1. CDR3 size: 17 residues. Germline V gene lookup returns CDR1 SEHNR and CDR2 FQNEAQ (reference sequence). The CDR3 spells CSSIRSYRGIENTEAFF. The CDR3, as DNA: TGTTCCAGCATCCGGTCCTACAGGGGGATCGAGAACACTGAAGCTTTCTTT.

The V call is TRBV7-9, the J call TRBJ2-7; 10 bases match TRBD2. This CDR3 contains 16 residues. Germline V gene sequence: CDR1 SEHNR, CDR2 FQNEAQ (reference sequence). V lost 1 base to trimming and J lost 6 bases; unmatched junction nucleotides: 9. CDR3 sequence (DNA): TGTGCCAGCAGCTTAGGGGGGCTAGCGGGAGTCTCCGAGCAGTACTTC. This sequence encodes CASSLGGLAGVSEQYF.

This chain connects TRBV4-2 to TRBJ2-7, with 11 bases identical to TRBD2. Germline V gene sequence: CDR1 LGHNA, CDR2 YNFKEQ. This CDR3 has 16 residues. The V gene end was trimmed by 1 base and the J gene end by 4 bases; junction bases not matched to a gene: 6. The CDR3 DNA follows: TGTGCCAGCAGCCAAGGGCCGCTAGCGGGAGGTTACGAGCAGTACTTC. Translation: CASSQGPLAGGYEQYF.

The chain joins TRBV7-9 to TRBJ2-2, with no clear D. Germline CDR1 reads SEHNR; CDR2 reads FQNEAQ (reference sequence). The CDR3 loop spans 13 amino acids. V was trimmed by 7 bases and J by 1 base, leaving 7 bases between them. The CDR3 DNA reads as TGTGCCAGCACCCACAAGAACACCGGGGAGCTGTTTTTT. It is translated as CASTHKNTGELFF.

The J gene is TRBJ1-3, the V gene TRBV27; D remains unclear. The J call may be mistaken, given a closer DNA end match to TRBJ2-2. Germline V gene data show CDR1 as MNHEY and CDR2 as SMNVEV (reference sequence). The CDR3 loop spans 19 amino acids. The CDR3 is CASSLSWALGVSNTGELFF. Here the CDR3 DNA reads TGTGCCAGCAGTTTATCTTGGGCGCTGGGTGTCTCGAACACCGGGGAGCTGTTTTTT.

The chain uses TRBV7-2 and TRBJ2-5; 12 bases agree with TRBD2. Germline V CDR1 and CDR2: SGHTA, FQGNSA. The CDR3 extends over 15 amino acids. V lost 5 bases, J lost 6 bases, and 7 bases stayed unmatched. CDR3 region: CASSASGRGGQTQYF. In nucleotides, the CDR3 is TGTGCCAGCAGCGCTAGCGGGAGGGGCGGACAGACCCAGTACTTC.

The chain is built from TRBV29-1 and TRBJ2-3; the D is unclear. The CDR3 runs to 16 residues. Germline V gene data show CDR1 as SQVTM and CDR2 as ANQGSEA. V was pared by 2 bases and J by 4 bases, with 19 bases between. CDR3 coding DNA: TGCAGCGTTGAAAGAGAACAGTTAGGTTTGGCAGATACGCAGTATTTT. As protein: CSVEREQLGLADTQYF.

CDR3 loop: CASSLAGLNTEAFF. In DNA, the CDR3 is TGTGCCAGCAGTTTAGCAGGGTTGAACACTGAAGCTTTCTTT. V usage is TRBV6-5 and J usage is TRBJ1-1, with a possible D match to TRBD1 (5 bases). This CDR3 has 14 amino acids. V shed 4 bases and J shed 0 bases, with 9 bases lying between them. Germline CDR1 reads MNHEY; CDR2 reads SVGAGI.

J is TRBJ1-1 and V is TRBV6-1; the D gene is possibly TRBD1 (5 bases). The V end was cut by 4 bases, the J end by 4 bases, with 16 bases between. CDR3 length equals 15 residues. Germline V gives CDR1 MNHNS, CDR2 SASEGT. The CDR3 DNA reads TGTGCCAGCAGTGCCGCCTCAGGGATTATCACTGAAGCTTTCTTT. It yields the protein CASSAASGIITEAFF.

Regarding this clone: Other DNA variants within this sample encode the same CDR3. The genes are TRBV9 and TRBJ2-1, with 7 bases matching TRBD2. The germline CDR1 and CDR2 sequences are SGDLS and YYNGEE. This CDR3 is built from 13 residues. The V segment lost 3 bases and the J segment 7 bases; nucleotides outside the gene matches: 4. DNA for the CDR3: TGTGCCAGCAGCGCCGGGACTAATAATGAGCAGTTCTTC. This encodes CASSAGTNNEQFF.

The rearrangement links TRBV4-1 to TRBJ2-1, with 9 bases lining up with TRBD2. The CDR3 contains 16 residues. V lost 6 bases and J lost 4; bases outside the gene matches: 10. Germline V gene sequence: CDR1 MGHRA, CDR2 YSYEKL. CDR3 in DNA: TGCGCCAGCAGGGGGTCGGCGGGACTAGCTTACAATGAGCAGTTCTTC. Encoded protein: CASRGSAGLAYNEQFF.

V and J are TRBV5-4 and TRBJ2-3; 9 bases map to TRBD2. The CDR3 totals 18 residues. Trimming cost V 4 bases and J 1 base; bases outside gene matches: 13. Germline lookup yields CDR1 SGHNT and CDR2 YYREEE (reference sequence). CDR3 sequence: CASSPPPRIAGGTDTQYF. DNA for the CDR3: TGTGCCAGCAGCCCTCCCCCCCGCATAGCGGGGGGCACAGATACGCAGTATTTT.

In this sample, this clone turned up once. This rearrangement joins TRBV30 to TRBJ2-6, with a possible D match to TRBD1 (6 bases). The germline CDR1 and CDR2 sequences are GTSNPN and SVGIG (reference sequence). Trimming pared 0 bases from V and 4 bases from J, leaving 13 bases between. The CDR3 has 16 amino acids. The CDR3 nucleotides read TGTGCCTGGAGTGTAGGACAGTCGACGGGGGCCAACGTCCTGACTTTC. Residues: CAWSVGQSTGANVLTF. Full variable domain (remainder filled in from reference TRBV30 and TRBJ2-6): SQTIHQWPATLVQPVGSPLSLECTVEGTSNPNLYWYRQAAGRGLQLLFYSVGIGQISSEVPQNLSASRPQDRQFILSSKKLLLSDSGFYLCAWSVGQSTGANVLTFGAGSRLTVL.

This clone was recorded once. This rearrangement joins TRBV6-5 to TRBJ1-4; 8 bases are a match to TRBD1. Per the germline V gene, CDR1 is MNHEY and CDR2 is SVGAGI. V trimming: 6 bases; J trimming: 6 bases; junction bases outside the gene matches: 6. The CDR3 runs to 14 residues. CDR3 residues: CASSYRQGHEKLFF. The DNA of the CDR3 is TGTGCCAGCAGCTACCGACAGGGGCATGAAAAACTGTTTTTT.

This chain uses TRBV11-3 with TRBJ2-1; D is possibly TRBD1 (5 bases). The V gene lost 1 base and the J gene lost 6 bases, with 7 bases spanning the gap. CDR1 is SGHNT and CDR2 is YENEEA in the germline V gene. The CDR3 runs 13 residues. CDR3 residues: CASSLGQGNEQFF. The DNA of the CDR3 is TGTGCCAGCAGCTTAGGGCAGGGCAATGAGCAGTTCTTC.